The present entry profiles one T cell receptor beta chain with its context. Its antigen is not identified. At the time of sampling, donors were nominally healthy, though unrecorded immune exposures were likely. This specimen belongs to a study of cytomegalovirus exposure and HLA in healthy donors. Study background: The study's early data release held roughly 91 million unique TCRs from HLA-typed donors. Study-wide results and caveats: Later work found most CMV-associated TCR beta chains apparently HLA-restricted.

Vbeta (60) and Jbeta (13) primers were used in the PCR. TCRdb's copy holds only in-frame clones and misses some; the assay was immunoSEQ multiplex PCR. The sample shows over 150,000 clones, 80% of them seen only once. This sequence originates from a woman aged 45-65 years in good health and CMV-seropositive. Sequenced input: PBMCs.

The CDR3 region is CASSLDGNGYTF. In DNA, the CDR3 is TGTGCCAGCAGCCTCGACGGGAATGGCTACACCTTC. The V gene is TRBV7-6, the J gene TRBJ1-2; D not resolved. V lost 5 bases, J lost 6 bases, and 10 bases lay in between. CDR1 and CDR2 (germline): SGHVS, FNYEAQ. The CDR3 runs 12 residues.